This T cell receptor beta chain derives from a study of T cells in Graves' hyperthyroidism and ophthalmopathy. Study results and limitations: The model anticipated ophthalmopathy a median about 7 months pre-onset. Clonotypes that were expanded in thyroid above 0.001 mostly appeared in blood too.

From germline, CDR1 is DFQATT and CDR2 SNEGSKA (reference sequence). This CDR3 has 14 amino acids. Trimming removed 6 bases from V and 0 bases from J, with 12 bases in between. A word on this clonotype: What it binds is unknown.

Researchers took RNA transcripts and amplified the TCR beta CDR3 regions from them. A first-round RT-PCR of the TCR CDR3 used the HTBI primer set. From the multiplex PCR reads, TCRdb called clonotypes with MiXCR, one entry per CDR3 protein. This sample has a few hundred thousand distinct CDR3 sequences; around 20% occur once, and the top ten carry about 30%. Sequencing was performed on blood. The sequence was obtained from a man aged 18 to 29 with Graves' hyperthyroidism. The chain links TRBV20-1 to TRBJ1-5, with no clear D. CDR3 loop: CSALNAHSNQPQHF. The CDR3 coding sequence is TGCAGTGCATTGAACGCACATAGCAATCAGCCCCAGCATTTT.